The rows below give T cell receptor beta chains drawn from one sample of a study of CD8+CD57+ T cells in acquired aplastic anemia. TCRdb reprocessed the reads via MiXCR and lists one record per CDR3 protein. The sample consists of about 270,000 distinct CDR3 sequences, 55% to 60% of them appearing once. Sequenced: sorted CD4+, CD8+, or CD8+CD57+ T cells (not recorded which) from PBMCs. Receptors were obtained from a human donor with severe aplastic anemia or a healthy control (not recorded which). Both conserved end residues are part of each CDR3. The D gene is left open where the match is weak. Clone size, where shown, is once, few, many, or a class for clones that have expanded.

J	V	D	size	DNA	CDR3
TRBJ1-1	TRBV15	TRBD1	.	TGTGCCACCAGCAGAGATATTACGACAGGGGAAGCTTTCTTT	CATSRDITTGEAFF
TRBJ1-1	TRBV10-3	.	.	TGTGCCATCAGTGAGTCTGGGCCAGTCACTGAAGCTTTCTTT	CAISESGPVTEAFF
TRBJ1-2	TRBV7-9	.	many	TGTGCCAGCAGCCAAAACGGAGCGACATTAGGCTACACCTTC	CASSQNGATLGYTF
TRBJ1-1	TRBV7-2	TRBD1	.	TGTGCCAGCAGTGGGGAGGGGGCCGCTGAAGCTTTCTTT	CASSGEGAAEAFF
TRBJ2-3	TRBV10-3	TRBD1	once	TGTGCCATCAGTTTTGGGACATCGAGGGGGCTTCGCACAGATACGCAGTATTTT	CAISFGTSRGLRTDTQYF
TRBJ1-5	TRBV20-1	.	few	TGCAGTGCTATAAGGGGGTCAGGGTCACTTGGGCCCCAGCATTTT	CSAIRGSGSLGPQHF
TRBJ2-6	TRBV2	TRBD1	many	TGTGCCAGGAGCATACAGGGGTCTGGGGCCAACGTCCTGACTTTC	CARSIQGSGANVLTF
TRBJ1-6	TRBV6-1	.	once	TGTGCCAGCAGCAGGGAAGCTTGGTCACCCCTCCACTTT	CASSREAWSPLHF
TRBJ2-2	TRBV24-1	TRBD1	.	TGTGCCACCAGTGATACTCCGGGACAGGGTCACACCGGGGAGCTGTTTTTT	CATSDTPGQGHTGELFF
TRBJ1-1	TRBV29-1	.	.	TGCAGCGTTGAAGCCCGAGGGGAGAACACTGAAGCTTTCTTT	CSVEARGENTEAFF
TRBJ1-4	TRBV5-1	TRBD1	many	TGCGCCAGCAGCTTGGTACAGGGGGATGAAAAACTGTTTTTT	CASSLVQGDEKLFF
TRBJ2-3	TRBV5-1	TRBD2	.	TGCGCCAGCAGCTTCGGACTAGCGGGGGGCCTTGTCAGCACGGATACGCAGTATTTT	CASSFGLAGGLVSTDTQYF
TRBJ1-6	TRBV6-1	.	many	TGTGCCAGCAGACCAGGACTCTCCTATAATTCACCCCTCCACTTT	CASRPGLSYNSPLHF
TRBJ1-2	TRBV7-8	.	.	TGTGCCAGCAGTCCACCCGGCTCCAGGGAGAGGGGCTACACCTTC	CASSPPGSRERGYTF
TRBJ2-2	TRBV29-1	.	.	TGCAGCGTTTACCCTCGGGGACTGAACACTGGGGAGCTGTTTTTT	CSVYPRGLNTGELFF
TRBJ1-2	TRBV6-6	.	.	TGTGCCAGCAGCATCATTAACTATGGCTACACCTTC	CASSIINYGYTF
TRBJ2-5	TRBV7-6	TRBD1	.	TGTGCCAGCAGTTACTCCACAGGGGGCCCTTACCAAGAGACCCAGTACTTC	CASSYSTGGPYQETQYF
TRBJ1-6	TRBV7-8	.	.	TGTGCCAGCAGCTCGGACAGCAACTATTCACCCCTCCACTTT	CASSSDSNYSPLHF
TRBJ1-1	TRBV5-8	.	many	TGTGCCAGCAGCTTGGCCCGACAAATGCGAGCTTTCTTT	CASSLARQMRAFF
TRBJ1-6	TRBV10-3	TRBD1	.	TGTGCCATCAGGGGGACAGGGTGGTATTCACCCCTCCACTTT	CAIRGTGWYSPLHF
TRBJ2-1	TRBV7-8	TRBD2	.	TGTGCCAGCAGCTTAGATGGGGGGGGCAATGAGCAGTTCTTC	CASSLDGGGNEQFF
TRBJ1-6	TRBV19	TRBD1	.	TGTGCCAGTAGACCTGGGACAGGGAATTCACCCCTCCACTTT	CASRPGTGNSPLHF
TRBJ2-2	TRBV6-6	.	many	TGTGCCAGCAGGACGGCGAACACCGGGGAGCTGTTTTTT	CASRTANTGELFF
TRBJ2-5	TRBV24-1	TRBD2	.	TGTGCCACCAGTGCCAGTAGTATATGGACTAGCGGGAAACAAGAGACCCAGTACTTC	CATSASSIWTSGKQETQYF
TRBJ1-1	TRBV10-1	.	few	TGCGCCAGCAGTGAGCGTGCAAACACTGAAGCTTTCTTT	CASSERANTEAFF
TRBJ2-6	TRBV5-1	TRBD2	.	TGCGCCAGCAGCTCCGGCCGGGGGGAGAGCTCTGGGGCCAACGTCCTGACTTTC	CASSSGRGESSGANVLTF
TRBJ1-3	TRBV7-2	TRBD1	many	TGTGCCAGCAGCTTAGTCACCGGGACAGGGGTGAGAGGAAACACCATATATTTT	CASSLVTGTGVRGNTIYF
TRBJ2-7	TRBV12-3/TRBV12-4	.	.	TGTGCCAGCAGTTTGGGGGGATGGGAGCAGTACTTC	CASSLGGWEQYF
TRBJ2-2	TRBV7-8	.	many	TGTGCCAGCAGCTTAAGTCGCCACAGGGGGAGGGGGGAGAACACCGGGGAGCTGTTTTTT	CASSLSRHRGRGENTGELFF
TRBJ2-7	TRBV20-1	TRBD2	.	TGCAGTGCTAGGCTAGCGGGAGGTTTAGCCTACGAGCAGTACTTC	CSARLAGGLAYEQYF
TRBJ1-1	TRBV10-3	.	.	TGTGCCATCAGTGCATTGAACACTGAAGCTTTCTTT	CAISALNTEAFF
TRBJ2-5	TRBV25-1	.	.	TGTGCCAGCAGTGATCCAGGGGGGCAAGAGACCCAGTACTTC	CASSDPGGQETQYF
TRBJ2-5	TRBV9	.	many	TGTGCCAGCAGCGTAAATGCTTGGGAGACCCAGTACTTC	CASSVNAWETQYF
TRBJ1-5	TRBV24-1	TRBD1	.	TGTGCCACCAGTTTACAGGGGAATCAGCCCCAGCATTTT	CATSLQGNQPQHF
TRBJ1-1	TRBV7-8	.	.	TGTGCCAGCAGCTTTGGGAAACGGGGGGCAGGGACTGAAGCTTTCTTT	CASSFGKRGAGTEAFF
TRBJ2-3	TRBV5-1	.	many	TGCGCCAGCAGCTTGTCCTCGGCCACAGATACGCAGTATTTT	CASSLSSATDTQYF
TRBJ2-2	TRBV11-2	.	many	TGTGCCAGCAGCTTAGCTCCGGGTCAGGGCACCGGGGAGCTGTTTTTT	CASSLAPGQGTGELFF